The clone carrying this T cell receptor beta chain showed up just once. The target antigen is unknown. The data are from a study of vaccination and CD4 T cells after COVID-19. Study-wide background: SARS-CoV-2, HCoV-NL63, HCoV-OC43 and HCoV-229E supplied the overlapping spike peptides used to stimulate cells.

Sample treatment: 10-day PBMC culture with coronavirus spike peptide pools or control peptides (ViraFEST assay). Collection of the unexposed donor's CD4+ T cells took place before the COVID-19 pandemic (2011-2018). Deletions cut 2 bases from V and 0 bases from J, with 7 bases between. Germline assignment: CDR1 GTSNPN and CDR2 SVGIG (reference sequence). CDR3 length equals 13 residues. The Oncomine TCR Beta short-read assay was applied to DNA of cultured CD4+ T cells. TCRdb ran MiXCR on the PCR reads and lists one entry per CDR3 protein. In the table there are under 8,500 distinct CDR3 sequences, approximately 45% of which are singletons.

The V call is TRBV30, the J call TRBJ1-2; D is ambiguous. The sequenced sample consisted of CD4+ T cells from blood, cultured in vitro. The receptor comes from a human donor in good health. The CDR3 DNA reads TGTGCCTGGAGTCTATCCGCTAACTATGGCTACACCTTC. Its protein product is CAWSLSANYGYTF.